This passage covers 28 T cell receptor beta chains from one sample sequenced in a study of blood T cell repertoires in COVID-19. Assay used: immunoSEQ multiplex PCR; TCRdb lists only in-frame clones, some missing. The data contain roughly 200,000 clones, more than 70% of them singletons. The material sequenced was peripheral blood. The origin of the receptors is a woman older than 75 with active or convalescent COVID-19.

This rearrangement joins TRBV29-1 to TRBJ2-7; D gene uncertain. The CDR3 loop spans 11 amino acids. CDR1 is SQVTM, CDR2 ANQGSEA, per germline. Trimming cost V 3 bases and J 3 bases, with 6 bases left between them. CDR3 residues: CSVDSNYEQYF. CDR3 bases: TGCAGCGTTGACAGTAACTACGAGCAGTACTTC.

This rearrangement joins TRBV27 to TRBJ1-2, with TRBD1 matching 12 bases. V was pared by 5 bases and J by 8 bases, with 9 bases of the junction left unmatched. CDR3 length: 15 amino acids. CDR1 is MNHEY and CDR2 is SMNVEV in the germline V gene (reference sequence). CDR3 amino acids: CASSPPGQGARGYTF. The CDR3 DNA reads TGTGCCAGCAGTCCCCCGGGACAGGGGGCGAGGGGCTACACCTTC.

V is TRBV5-1 and J is TRBJ1-1, with D uncertain. The CDR3 runs to 16 residues. Germline assignment: CDR1 SGHRS and CDR2 YFSETQ. The V end was cut by 2 bases, the J end by 0 bases, with 14 bases between. CDR3 residues: CASSLRGRDVNTEAFF. CDR3 in DNA: TGCGCCAGCAGCTTAAGAGGGAGGGATGTGAACACTGAAGCTTTCTTT.

The rearrangement links TRBV3-1 (or the pseudogene TRBV3-2) to TRBJ2-5; maybe TRBD2 (7 bases). CDR1 is LGHDT, CDR2 YNNKEL, per germline (reference sequence). V was shortened by 0 bases and J by 7 bases, with 18 bases between the two germline ends. The CDR3 consists of 16 residues. CDR3 residues: CASSQDSGGWMGTQYF. DNA for the CDR3: TGTGCCAGCAGCCAAGATTCGGGGGGCTGGATGGGGACCCAGTACTTC.

CDR3 sequence reads: CASSQPSGGAGTDTQYF. The CDR3 bases are TGTGCCAGCAGCCAGCCGAGCGGGGGGGCCGGCACAGATACGCAGTATTTT. The chain uses TRBV3-1 (or the pseudogene TRBV3-2) and TRBJ2-3; TRBD2 matches at 10 bases. CDR1 LGHDT and CDR2 YNNKEL come from the germline V gene (reference sequence). The length of the CDR3 is 17 residues. Trimming cost V 3 bases and J 1 base; bases outside gene matches: 7.

This clone was seen a single time. The chain recombines TRBV1 with TRBJ2-7; the table calls TRBD2, which could not be checked here. TRBV1 is described as a pseudogene. CDR3 length equals 16 residues. This CDR3 reads CTSSHSAGISSYEQYF. The CDR3, as DNA: TGCACCAGCAGCCATTCAGCGGGGATCAGCTCCTACGAGCAGTACTTC.

A word on this clone: At one end, the junction sequence differs from germline, possibly due to a read error. V is TRBV9 and J is TRBJ2-2; the D gene is possibly TRBD2 (6 bases). Germline CDR1 and CDR2: SGDLS and YYNGEE. This CDR3 has 15 residues. The CDR3 region is CASSADGYNTGGLFF. CDR3 nucleotide sequence: TGTGCCAGCAGCGCGGACGGATACAACACCGGGGGGCTGTTTTTT.

The rearrangement links TRBV10-3 to TRBJ1-5; 10 bases are shared with TRBD1. This CDR3 has 17 amino acids. Germline V lookup: CDR1 ENHRY, CDR2 SYGVKD. The trim removed 8 bases at V and 3 bases at J, leaving 13 bases unmatched. CDR3 sequence (DNA): TGTGCCATCGCCGTAGACCGGGACAGGGGACCCAATCAGCCCCAGCATTTT. Translating it yields CAIAVDRDRGPNQPQHF.

In nucleotides, the CDR3 is TGCGCCAGCAGCCAAGAAGGTGCTAGCGGGGGGGCTAGGCAGTTCTTC. Translated: CASSQEGASGGARQFF. V usage is TRBV4-1 and J usage is TRBJ2-1; 12 bases line up with TRBD2. CDR3 size: 16 residues. The trim removed 0 bases at V and 12 bases at J, leaving 9 bases unmatched. Germline lookup yields CDR1 MGHRA and CDR2 YSYEKL.

This clone was recorded once. The CDR3 sequence is CASSGNMNTEAFF. DNA for the CDR3: TGCGCCAGCAGTGGTAACATGAACACTGAAGCTTTCTTT. The genes are TRBV5-1 and TRBJ1-1; no clear D gene. V lost 5 bases to trimming and J lost 0 bases, with 8 bases between them. Germline loops: CDR1 SGHRS, CDR2 YFSETQ. CDR3 length: 13 amino acids.

The chain couples TRBV6-1 to TRBJ2-1; D not certain. Germline CDR1 is MNHNS and CDR2 is SASEGT. Trimming removed 1 base from V and 2 bases from J, with 12 bases in between. This CDR3 spans 16 amino acids. The CDR3 loop reads CASSEVIGATYNEQFF. The DNA for the CDR3 is TGTGCCAGCAGTGAAGTAATTGGAGCAACCTACAATGAGCAGTTCTTC.

This sequence joins TRBV4-2 and TRBJ2-6; D is perhaps TRBD2 (5 bases). Trimming shortened V by 0 bases and J by 2 bases, and 17 bases separated the two germline ends. The germline gives CDR1 LGHNA, CDR2 YNFKEQ. The length of the CDR3 is 19 residues. The CDR3 sequence: CASSQDSGLAMAGANVLTF. The CDR3 coding sequence is TGTGCCAGCAGCCAAGATTCCGGCCTAGCTATGGCTGGGGCCAACGTCCTGACTTTC.

The chain uses TRBV18 and TRBJ2-1; the D gene is possibly TRBD1 (6 bases). Trimming took 5 bases from V and 5 from J, leaving 13 bases between them. The germline V gene encodes CDR1 KGHSH and CDR2 LQKENI. The CDR3 has 14 residues. The DNA of the CDR3 is TGTGCCAGCTCAACCGGGACATCTAACAATGAGCAGTTCTTC. Translated, it gives CASSTGTSNNEQFF.

This clone has just a few counts. The chain is built from TRBV20-1 and TRBJ2-6, with a tentative D call TRBD2 (7 bases). V lost 3 bases, J lost 2 bases, and 11 bases lay in between. Per the germline V gene, CDR1 is DFQATT and CDR2 is SNEGSKA (reference sequence). The CDR3 loop spans 15 amino acids. The DNA for the CDR3 is TGCAGTGCTAGTAGGGGGGGCGCTGGGGCCAACGTCCTGACTTTC. This translates into CSASRGGAGANVLTF.

The chain combines TRBV5-1 with TRBJ2-4; a possible D gene is TRBD1 (6 bases). The CDR3 consists of 15 residues. CDR1 SGHRS and CDR2 YFSETQ come from the germline V gene. V lost 0 bases and J lost 8, with 15 bases in between. CDR3 nucleotide sequence: TGCGCCAGCAGCTTGGGTCAGGGGATTTCGGACATTCAGTACTTC. It yields the protein CASSLGQGISDIQYF.

The chain links TRBV24-1 to TRBJ1-2; no firm D call. Germline CDR1 and CDR2: KGHDR and SFDVKD. V lost 4 bases, J lost 2 bases, and 7 bases lay in between. The CDR3 totals 13 residues. Written as DNA, the CDR3 is TGTGCCACCAGTGACCGCAGGAACTATGGCTACACCTTC. Its protein is CATSDRRNYGYTF.

V gene TRBV6-5 combines with J gene TRBJ1-3, with a tentative D call TRBD1 (6 bases). This CDR3 is built from 14 residues. From germline, CDR1 is MNHEY and CDR2 SVGAGI. V dropped 11 bases and J dropped 4 bases, with 18 bases sitting between them. The CDR3 nucleotides read TGTGCCGCTTTCAATACAGGGTCGGGAAACACCATATATTTT. Protein: CAAFNTGSGNTIYF.

The rearrangement links TRBV5-1 to TRBJ2-7; TRBD1 aligns across 8 bases. V shed 1 base and J 2 bases; nucleotides not matched to a gene: 2. There are 14 residues in the CDR3. Germline V gene data show CDR1 as SGHRS and CDR2 as YFSETQ. CDR3 sequence: CASSLQGAAYEQYF. The CDR3 nucleotides are TGCGCCAGCAGCTTGCAGGGGGCAGCCTACGAGCAGTACTTC.

This chain joins TRBV11-2 and TRBJ1-1; no reliable D call. Germline loops: CDR1 SGHAT, CDR2 FQNNGV. The V end was cut by 4 bases, the J end by 1 base, with 7 bases between. The CDR3 is 13 residues long. This chain's CDR3 is CASSSTENTEAFF. The DNA for the CDR3 is TGTGCCAGCAGCTCTACAGAGAACACTGAAGCTTTCTTT. The complete variable domain, with remaining parts taken from reference TRBV11-2 and TRBJ1-1, reads EAGVAQSPRYKIIEKRQSVAFWCNPISGHATLYWYQQILGQGPKLLIQFQNNGVVDDSQLPKDRFSAERLKGVDSTLKIQPAKLEDSAVYLCASSSTENTEAFFGQGTRLTVV.

The V gene is TRBV15, the J gene TRBJ1-6; the D gene is possibly TRBD1 (6 bases). CDR3 size: 19 residues. Looked up from germline, CDR1 is LNHNV and CDR2 is YYDKDF (reference sequence). Trimming left V 0 bases short and J 0 bases short, with 15 bases between. CDR3 nucleotides: TGTGCCACCAGCAGAGATTTGGGGGGGCCCGTCTCCTATAATTCACCCCTCCACTTT. Translation: CATSRDLGGPVSYNSPLHF.

The chain carries TRBV19 and TRBJ1-1; D gene uncertain. V lost 4 bases and J 6 bases, leaving 15 bases between the germline ends. The CDR3 totals 14 residues. CDR1 and CDR2 (germline): LNHDA, SQIVND (reference sequence). The CDR3 sequence is CASSTPPLRAEAFF. CDR3 nucleotides: TGTGCCAGTAGTACCCCCCCCCTTCGGGCTGAAGCTTTCTTT.

A remark on this clone: This same CDR3 is encoded by further DNA sequences in the sample. The rearrangement joins TRBV28 to TRBJ1-4, with D hard to call. Germline V CDR1 and CDR2: MDHEN, SYDVKM. The V end lost 2 bases, the J end lost 0 bases, and 7 bases lay between the germline ends. There are 15 residues in the CDR3. The CDR3 is CASSLTGATNEKLFF. CDR3 DNA: TGTGCCAGCAGTTTAACCGGGGCAACTAATGAAAAACTGTTTTTT.

This chain joins TRBV19 and TRBJ1-1, with 8 positions matching TRBD1. J was trimmed by 7 bases and V by 7 bases; bases with no gene match: 17. The CDR3 covers 16 residues. CDR1 and CDR2 from the germline V gene are LNHDA and SQIVND (reference sequence). The CDR3 sequence is CASTHRSGRGLGEAFF. In nucleotides, the CDR3 is TGTGCCAGTACTCATCGGTCGGGCAGGGGGCTTGGTGAAGCTTTCTTT. The full variable domain, rest sourced from reference TRBV19 and TRBJ1-1, is DGGITQSPKYLFRKEGQNVTLSCEQNLNHDAMYWYRQDPGQGLRLIYYSQIVNDFQKGDIAEGYSVSREKKESFPLTVTSAQKNPTAFYLCASTHRSGRGLGEAFFGQGTRLTVV.

This chain links TRBV28 with TRBJ2-3; TRBD2 aligns across 10 bases. This CDR3 has 18 residues. V gave up 3 bases and J gave up 1 base; unmatched junction bases: 10. CDR1 is MDHEN and CDR2 is SYDVKM in the germline V gene. The CDR3 sequence is CASSLAGLAGAGTDTQYF. As DNA, the CDR3 is TGTGCCAGCAGTTTGGCAGGGCTAGCGGGGGCGGGCACAGATACGCAGTATTTT.

V usage is TRBV2 and J usage is TRBJ2-2, with D possibly being TRBD1 (6 bases). Germline loops: CDR1 SNHLY, CDR2 FYNNEI. Trimming took off 5 bases at V and 2 bases at J, with 15 bases between the two ends. The CDR3 loop spans 16 amino acids. The CDR3 DNA is TGTGCCAGCAGTACTCAGGGACACTTAAACACCGGGGAGCTGTTTTTT. Residues: CASSTQGHLNTGELFF.

The rearrangement joins TRBV18 to TRBJ1-1; 7 bases align to TRBD1. Germline-derived CDR1 and CDR2 are KGHSH and LQKENI. V lost 2 bases to trimming and J lost 3 bases; unmatched junction nucleotides: 6. This CDR3 spans 15 amino acids. The DNA of the CDR3 is TGTGCCAGCTCACCAAGAGTCGACAGGGACACTGAAGCTTTCTTT. Translating it yields CASSPRVDRDTEAFF.

The chain uses TRBV5-1 and TRBJ2-3; perhaps TRBD2 as D (6 bases). CDR1 SGHRS and CDR2 YFSETQ come from the germline V gene. V lost 0 bases and J 6 bases, leaving 11 bases between the germline ends. There are 14 residues in the CDR3. The CDR3 spells CASSLAAGSDTQYF. The CDR3 DNA reads TGCGCCAGCAGCTTGGCCGCGGGGAGTGATACGCAGTATTTT.

The rearrangement links TRBV11-2 to TRBJ2-7; possibly TRBD2 for D (5 bases). Trimming removed 6 bases at V and 3 bases at J, with 21 bases between. The CDR3 extends over 16 amino acids. The germline gives CDR1 SGHAT, CDR2 FQNNGV. The chain's CDR3 is CASRGSGGGRFYEQYF. CDR3 sequence (DNA): TGTGCCAGCAGGGGCTCGGGTGGCGGGCGGTTCTACGAGCAGTACTTC.